The entry below describes one TCR beta chain. Antigen: not known. This sample was included in a study of cytomegalovirus exposure and HLA in healthy donors. PCR was performed using 60 Vbeta and 13 Jbeta primers. TCRdb's copy holds only in-frame clones and misses some; the assay was immunoSEQ multiplex PCR. Counted here are over 150,000 clones, around 64% occurring once; the ten biggest clones make up 2.5% to 3%. V lost 5 bases, J lost 4 bases, and 8 bases stayed unmatched. From germline, CDR1 is SGHVS and CDR2 FQNEAQ. This CDR3 comprises 15 residues. Each donor was nominally healthy when sampled (though unrecorded immune exposures were likely). Study results and limitations: Altogether, some 170 TCR beta chains were recorded as cytomegalovirus-associated. Three CMV-associated chains proved CMV antigen-specific in vitro.

This sequence was found in a woman in her 30s in good health and CMV-seronegative. This sequence joins TRBV7-8 and TRBJ2-5, with TRBD1 matching 9 bases. The sequenced sample was PBMCs. Written as DNA, the CDR3 is TGTGCCAGCAGCCGGGGACAGGGAGGGAGAGAGACCCAGTACTTC. Translation: CASSRGQGGRETQYF.